This T cell receptor (beta chain) was profiled in a study of cytomegalovirus exposure and HLA in healthy donors. Study-level points and caveats: The classifier was said to identify cytomegalovirus status with high specificity and sensitivity. Researchers reportedly found TCR beta sequences accurately predicted most subjects' HLA-A and HLA-B alleles.

Primers included in the PCR were 60 Vbeta and 13 Jbeta primers. The method was immunoSEQ multiplex PCR; TCRdb's version includes in-frame clones alone and lacks a portion of them. The data contain around 140,000 clones, around 78% of them seen just once; the ten biggest clones take up about 1.5%. This clone appeared a single time. Antigen specificity is unknown. The CDR3 has 15 residues. The V end was cut by 2 bases, the J end by 1 base, with 10 bases between. Germline V gene data show CDR1 as MNHNY and CDR2 as SVGAGI (reference sequence). The sample consisted of PBMCs. The chain links TRBV6-6 to TRBJ2-3; a possible D gene is TRBD2 (7 bases). The sequence derives from a man aged 35 to 55 in good health and CMV-seronegative. The CDR3 region has the DNA TGTGCCAGCAGTTACGAAGGGGGGGGCACAGATACGCAGTATTTT. Amino acids: CASSYEGGGTDTQYF.